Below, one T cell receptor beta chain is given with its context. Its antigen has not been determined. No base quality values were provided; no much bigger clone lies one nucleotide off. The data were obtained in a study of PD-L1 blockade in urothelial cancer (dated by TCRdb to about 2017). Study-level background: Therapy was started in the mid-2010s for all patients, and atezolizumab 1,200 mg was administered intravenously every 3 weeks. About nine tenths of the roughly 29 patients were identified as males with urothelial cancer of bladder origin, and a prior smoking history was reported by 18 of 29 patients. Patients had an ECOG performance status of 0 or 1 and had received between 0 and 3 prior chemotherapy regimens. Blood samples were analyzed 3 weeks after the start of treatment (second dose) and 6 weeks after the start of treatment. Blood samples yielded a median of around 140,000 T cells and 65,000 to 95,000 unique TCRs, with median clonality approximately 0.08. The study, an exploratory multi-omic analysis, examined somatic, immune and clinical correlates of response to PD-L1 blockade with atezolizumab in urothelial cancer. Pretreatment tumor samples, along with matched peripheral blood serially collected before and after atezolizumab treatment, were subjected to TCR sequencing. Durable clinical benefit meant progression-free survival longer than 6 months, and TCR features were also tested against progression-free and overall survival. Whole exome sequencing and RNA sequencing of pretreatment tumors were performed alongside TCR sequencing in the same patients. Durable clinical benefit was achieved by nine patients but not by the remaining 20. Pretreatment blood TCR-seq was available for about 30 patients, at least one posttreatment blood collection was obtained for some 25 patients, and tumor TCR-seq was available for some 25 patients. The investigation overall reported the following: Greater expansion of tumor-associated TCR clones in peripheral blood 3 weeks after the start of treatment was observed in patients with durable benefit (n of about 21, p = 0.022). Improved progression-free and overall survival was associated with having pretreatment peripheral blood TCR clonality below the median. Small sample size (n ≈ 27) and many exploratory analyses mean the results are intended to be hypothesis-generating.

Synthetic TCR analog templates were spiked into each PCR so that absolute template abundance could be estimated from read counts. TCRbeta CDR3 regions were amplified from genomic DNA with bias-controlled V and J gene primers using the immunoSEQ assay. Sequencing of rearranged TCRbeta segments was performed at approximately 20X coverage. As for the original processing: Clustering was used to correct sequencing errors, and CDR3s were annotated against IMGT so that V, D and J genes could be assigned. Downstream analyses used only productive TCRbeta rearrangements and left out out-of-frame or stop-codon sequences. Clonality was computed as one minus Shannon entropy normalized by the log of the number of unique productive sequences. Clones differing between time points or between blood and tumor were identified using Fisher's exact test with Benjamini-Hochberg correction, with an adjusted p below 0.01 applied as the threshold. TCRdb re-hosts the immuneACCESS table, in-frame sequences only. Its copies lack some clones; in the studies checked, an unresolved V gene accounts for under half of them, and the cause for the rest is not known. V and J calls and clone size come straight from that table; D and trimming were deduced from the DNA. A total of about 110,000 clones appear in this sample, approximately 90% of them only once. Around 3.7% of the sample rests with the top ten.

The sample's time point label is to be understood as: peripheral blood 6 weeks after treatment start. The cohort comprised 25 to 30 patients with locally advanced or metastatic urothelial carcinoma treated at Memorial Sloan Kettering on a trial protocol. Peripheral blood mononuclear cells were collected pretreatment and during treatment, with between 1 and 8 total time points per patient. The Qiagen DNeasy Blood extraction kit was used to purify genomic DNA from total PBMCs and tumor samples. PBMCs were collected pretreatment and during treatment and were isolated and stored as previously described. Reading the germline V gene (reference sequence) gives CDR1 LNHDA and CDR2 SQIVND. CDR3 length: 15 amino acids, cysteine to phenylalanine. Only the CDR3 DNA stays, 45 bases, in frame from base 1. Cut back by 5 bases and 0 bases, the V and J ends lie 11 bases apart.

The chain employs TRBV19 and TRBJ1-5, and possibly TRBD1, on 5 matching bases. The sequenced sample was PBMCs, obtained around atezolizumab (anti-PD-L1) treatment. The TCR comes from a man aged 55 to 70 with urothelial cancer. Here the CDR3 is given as CASSSTAYSNQPQHF. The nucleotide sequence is TGTGCCAGTAGTTCGACAGCTTATAGCAATCAGCCCCAGCATTTT. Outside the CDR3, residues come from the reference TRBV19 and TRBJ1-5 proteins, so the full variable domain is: DGGITQSPKYLFRKEGQNVTLSCEQNLNHDAMYWYRQDPGQGLRLIYYSQIVNDFQKGDIAEGYSVSREKKESFPLTVTSAQKNPTAFYLCASSSTAYSNQPQHFGDGTRLSIL.